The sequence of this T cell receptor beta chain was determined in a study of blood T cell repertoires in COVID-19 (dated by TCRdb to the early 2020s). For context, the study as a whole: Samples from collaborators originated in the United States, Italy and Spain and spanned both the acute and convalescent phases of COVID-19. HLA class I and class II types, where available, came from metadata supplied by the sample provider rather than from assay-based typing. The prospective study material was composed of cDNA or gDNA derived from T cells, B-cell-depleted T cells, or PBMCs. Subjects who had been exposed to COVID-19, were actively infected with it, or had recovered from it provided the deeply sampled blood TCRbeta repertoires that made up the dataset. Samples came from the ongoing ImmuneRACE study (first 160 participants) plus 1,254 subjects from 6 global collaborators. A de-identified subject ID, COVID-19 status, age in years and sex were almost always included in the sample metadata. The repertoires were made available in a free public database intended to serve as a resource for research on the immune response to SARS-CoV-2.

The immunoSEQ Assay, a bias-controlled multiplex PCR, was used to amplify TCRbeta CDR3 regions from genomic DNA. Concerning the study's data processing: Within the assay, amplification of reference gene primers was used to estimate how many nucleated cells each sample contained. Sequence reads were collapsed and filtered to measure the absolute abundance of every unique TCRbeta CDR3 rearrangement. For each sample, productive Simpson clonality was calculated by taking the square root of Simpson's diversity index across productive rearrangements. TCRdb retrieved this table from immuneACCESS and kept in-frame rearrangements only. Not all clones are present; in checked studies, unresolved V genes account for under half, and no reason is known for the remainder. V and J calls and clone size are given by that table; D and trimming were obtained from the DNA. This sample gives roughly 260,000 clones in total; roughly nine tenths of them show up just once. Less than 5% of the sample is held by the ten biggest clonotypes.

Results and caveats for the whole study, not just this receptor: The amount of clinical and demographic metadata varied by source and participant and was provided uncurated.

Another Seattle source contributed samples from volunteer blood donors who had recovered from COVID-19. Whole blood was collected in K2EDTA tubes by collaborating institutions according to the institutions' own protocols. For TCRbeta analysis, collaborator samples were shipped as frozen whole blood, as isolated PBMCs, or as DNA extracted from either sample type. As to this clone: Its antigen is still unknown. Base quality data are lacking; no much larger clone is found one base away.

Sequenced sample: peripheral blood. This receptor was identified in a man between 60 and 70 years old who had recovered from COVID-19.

The CDR3 loop reads CASRYSYGYTF. The sequenced DNA: TGTGCCAGCAGGTACAGCTATGGCTACACCTTC. Recombination joined TRBV5-6 with TRBJ1-2, with the identity of the D gene unclear. The CDR3 goes from the cysteine to the phenylalanine over 11 residues. The DNA shown is the 33-base CDR3, in frame from base 1. CDR1 and CDR2 are read off the germline V gene as SGHDT and YYEEEE. V is reduced by 5 bases and J by 4 bases, leaving a spacing of 6 bases between them.